This T cell receptor beta chain was recorded in a study of T-cell reconstitution after alpha-beta-depleted transplantation in children. The sample holds a few counts of this clonotype. TCRbeta library construction was performed incorporating unique molecular identifiers. In TCRdb, the PCR reads were re-called with MiXCR into one record per CDR3 protein. The profile shows around 90,000 distinct CDR3 sequences, 15% to 17% of them singletons. The sequence was obtained from a male patient aged 2 to 9 who had a stem cell transplant for acute lymphoblastic leukemia, so the T cells may come from the graft donor. Material: PBMCs, mostly from graft donor cells, obtained 180 days after TCRalphabeta/CD19-depleted stem cell transplant.

Here the CDR3 reads CASSPRFRRGDSGGTEAFF. The CDR3, as DNA: TGTGCCAGCTCACCACGCTTTAGGAGGGGCGACTCAGGGGGCACTGAAGCTTTCTTT. The chain joins TRBV18 to TRBJ1-1; 7 nucleotides align to TRBD1. This CDR3 is built from 19 residues. With 1 base clipped from V and 4 bases from J, the junction kept 18 bases outside the gene matches. Per the germline V gene, CDR1 is KGHSH and CDR2 is LQKENI.